These 25 T cell receptor beta chains were sequenced from one sample in a study of blood T cell repertoires in COVID-19. Produced via immunoSEQ multiplex PCR; TCRdb's table is partial and in-frame only. The sample comprises 55,000 to 70,000 clones, around nine tenths of which are singletons, and 7.3% rests with the top ten. The sequenced sample consisted of peripheral blood. The receptors come from a middle-aged man with COVID-19, enrolled during active disease.

V gene TRBV6-5 combines with J gene TRBJ2-2; TRBD1 agrees at 7 bases. V was pared by 6 bases and J by 5 bases, with 6 bases of the junction left unmatched. CDR1 and CDR2 from the germline V gene are MNHEY and SVGAGI. The CDR3 length is 14 residues. The CDR3: CASRPTGETGELFF. CDR3 nucleotide sequence: TGTGCCAGCAGACCCACAGGGGAAACCGGGGAGCTGTTTTTT.

The chain joins TRBV4-1 to TRBJ1-1; TRBD1 matches at 7 bases. CDR1 is MGHRA and CDR2 is YSYEKL in the germline V gene. This CDR3 has 14 amino acids. After removal of 4 bases from V and 3 bases from J, the junction contained 5 bases not matched to a gene. CDR3 protein: CASSRDRWDTEAFF. CDR3 sequence (DNA): TGCGCCAGCAGCCGGGACAGATGGGACACTGAAGCTTTCTTT.

V usage is TRBV29-1 and J usage is TRBJ2-7; a possible D gene is TRBD2 (7 bases). There are 14 residues in the CDR3. V was clipped by 4 bases and J by 4 bases, with 17 bases between them. Germline CDR1 and CDR2: SQVTM and ANQGSEA. The DNA of the CDR3 is TGCAGCGTTGCCCCGGGGGCGGGGGTATACGAGCAGTACTTC. Translated, it gives CSVAPGAGVYEQYF.

This chain connects TRBV29-1 to TRBJ2-7; D possibly corresponds to TRBD2 (6 bases). Trimming removed 6 bases from V and 0 bases from J, with 12 bases in between. Germline values: CDR1 SQVTM, CDR2 ANQGSEA. The CDR3 runs to 13 residues. The CDR3 DNA is TGCAGCGTCCGGGACTTGAGCTCCTACGAGCAGTACTTC. Translating gives CSVRDLSSYEQYF.

This clone was detected only once. This chain uses TRBV7-2 with TRBJ1-1; tentatively, D is TRBD1 (6 bases). The CDR3 has 14 residues. CDR1 SGHTA and CDR2 FQGNSA come from the germline V gene. V was clipped by 0 bases and J by 1 base, with 6 bases between them. The CDR3 is CASSLATGNTEAFF. In nucleotides, the CDR3 is TGTGCCAGCAGCTTAGCGACAGGGAACACTGAAGCTTTCTTT.

This chain links TRBV6-5 with TRBJ1-1; 10 bases map to TRBD1. Per germline, CDR1 MNHEY and CDR2 SVGAGI. V shed 8 bases, J shed 3 bases, and the junction held 9 bases outside the gene matches. The length of the CDR3 is 15 residues. In nucleotides, the CDR3 is TGTGCCAGCTCTAGACAGGGGGCGGTGGACACTGAAGCTTTCTTT. The encoded protein is CASSRQGAVDTEAFF.

This rearrangement joins TRBV28 to TRBJ1-1; D gene unclear. Germline V CDR1 and CDR2: MDHEN, SYDVKM. V was shortened by 6 bases and J by 4 bases, with 15 bases between the two germline ends. The CDR3 sequence is 14 residues long. The CDR3 sequence: CASREGTEATEAFF. As DNA, the CDR3 is TGTGCCAGCAGGGAGGGCACAGAGGCCACTGAAGCTTTCTTT. Using reference TRBV28 and TRBJ1-1 for the parts outside the CDR3, the full variable domain is DVKVTQSSRYLVKRTGEKVFLECVQDMDHENMFWYRQDPGLGLRLIYFSYDVKMKEKGDIPEGYSVSREKKERFSLILESASTNQTSMYLCASREGTEATEAFFGQGTRLTVV.

The chain uses TRBV5-8 and TRBJ2-7; TRBD1 matches 8 bases. Germline V gene sequence: CDR1 SGHTS, CDR2 YDEGEE. CDR3 length: 15 residues. V lost 1 base, J lost 4 bases, and 7 bases stayed unmatched. In DNA form, the CDR3 reads TGTGCCAGCAGCTTGCTTCGGACAGGGTCTTACGAGCAGTACTTC. It translates to CASSLLRTGSYEQYF.

This rearrangement joins TRBV3-1 (or the pseudogene TRBV3-2) to TRBJ2-1, with unresolved D. V was trimmed by 4 bases and J by 7 bases, leaving 8 bases between them. CDR3 size: 12 residues. Germline CDR1 is LGHDT and CDR2 is YNNKEL (reference sequence). The CDR3 loop is CASSLNYNEQFF. The CDR3 nucleotides are TGTGCCAGCAGCCTGAACTATAATGAGCAGTTCTTC.

This clone occurred once. This sequence joins TRBV7-9 and TRBJ2-1, with a tentative D call TRBD1 (6 bases). CDR1 is SEHNR and CDR2 is FQNEAQ in the germline V gene (reference sequence). V lost 4 bases to trimming and J lost 9 bases, with 19 bases between them. There are 15 residues in the CDR3. This chain's CDR3 is CASSYIFQGLSEQFF. The CDR3 DNA sequence: TGTGCCAGCAGCTACATCTTCCAGGGGCTAAGTGAGCAGTTCTTC. Drawing the rest from reference TRBV7-9 and TRBJ2-1, the complete variable domain is DTGVSQNPRHKITKRGQNVTFRCDPISEHNRLYWYRQTLGQGPEFLTYFQNEAQLEKSRLLSDRFSAERPKGSFSTLEIQRTEQGDSAMYLCASSYIFQGLSEQFFGPGTRLTVL.

The genes are TRBV10-3 and TRBJ2-3, with 10 bases identical to TRBD2. CDR1 ENHRY and CDR2 SYGVKD come from the germline V gene. CDR3 length: 13 residues. CDR3 protein: CAVAGGYTDTQYF. CDR3 in DNA: TGTGCTGTAGCGGGGGGATACACAGATACGCAGTATTTT.

The J gene is TRBJ2-4, the V gene TRBV5-4, with no clear D. Trimming cost V 4 bases and J 8 bases, with 13 bases left between them. The CDR3 totals 13 residues. The V gene's germline CDR1 is SGHNT and CDR2 YYREEE (reference sequence). The CDR3 region has the DNA TGTGCCAGCAGCCTTTACACTCAGGACATTCAGTACTTC. It codes for CASSLYTQDIQYF.

The CDR3 reads CASSWGQKETQYF. CDR3 coding DNA: TGTGCCAGCAGTTGGGGACAGAAAGAGACCCAGTACTTC. The chain is built from TRBV7-9 and TRBJ2-5; 7 nucleotides match TRBD1. Per germline, CDR1 SEHNR and CDR2 FQNEAQ (reference sequence). The CDR3 contains 13 residues. The V segment lost 6 bases and the J segment 3 bases; nucleotides outside the gene matches: 4.

Comment on this clone: The junction departs from germline at one end; a sequencing error may be responsible. Other DNA sequences within the sample encode an identical CDR3. The chain links TRBV3-1 (or the pseudogene TRBV3-2) to TRBJ1-1; D is unclear. The CDR3 has 15 residues. Germline CDR1 and CDR2: LGHDT and YNNKEL (reference sequence). In DNA, the CDR3 is TGTGCCAGTAGCCAAGTGTTCTCCGTGAACACTGAAGCTTTCTTT. Its translation: CASSQVFSVNTEAFF.

The chain recombines TRBV6-5 with TRBJ2-7; no firm D call. The CDR3 sequence is 10 residues long. The germline CDR1 and CDR2 sequences are MNHEY and SVGAGI. V lost 6 bases and J lost 7, with 7 bases in between. CDR3 amino acids: CASRLTEQYF. As DNA, the CDR3 is TGTGCCAGCAGATTGACAGAGCAGTACTTC.

The chain carries TRBV19 and TRBJ2-3, with 9 positions matching TRBD2. Trimming took 10 bases from V and 1 from J; bases not matched to a gene: 3. This CDR3 spans 13 amino acids. CDR1 is LNHDA and CDR2 is SQIVND in the germline V gene (reference sequence). The CDR3 DNA is TGTGCCACCCGGACTAGCGGCACAGATACGCAGTATTTT. It specifies CATRTSGTDTQYF.

This clone was observed once. This chain links TRBV19 with TRBJ1-2, with TRBD1 matching 7 bases. Germline lookup yields CDR1 LNHDA and CDR2 SQIVND (reference sequence). The CDR3 length is 15 residues. V shed 5 bases and J 2 bases; nucleotides not matched to a gene: 8. CDR3 bases: TGTGCCAGTAGTTACGGGACAGAACTAAACTATGGCTACACCTTC. Encoded protein: CASSYGTELNYGYTF.

V and J are TRBV21-1 and TRBJ2-3; TRBD2, as called in the table, went unchecked against the DNA. TRBV21-1 is marked as a pseudogene. The CDR3 runs 13 residues. CDR3 in DNA: TGTGCCAGCAGCGACCTAGCAAGAGATACGCAGTATTTT. It yields the protein CASSDLARDTQYF.

This CDR3 reads CASSTLDSLGNIQYF. CDR3 nucleotides: TGTGCCAGTAGTACACTGGACAGTCTGGGAAACATTCAGTACTTC. The V gene is TRBV19, the J gene TRBJ2-4; D perhaps matches TRBD1 (6 bases). Trimming cost V 4 bases and J 6 bases, with 16 bases left between them. The CDR3 has 15 amino acids. The germline gives CDR1 LNHDA, CDR2 SQIVND (reference sequence). The whole variable domain, remainder taken from reference TRBV19 and TRBJ2-4, is DGGITQSPKYLFRKEGQNVTLSCEQNLNHDAMYWYRQDPGQGLRLIYYSQIVNDFQKGDIAEGYSVSREKKESFPLTVTSAQKNPTAFYLCASSTLDSLGNIQYFGAGTRLSVL.

This chain links TRBV27 with TRBJ2-7; 11 positions match TRBD2. Per germline, CDR1 MNHEY and CDR2 SMNVEV (reference sequence). V was pared by 2 bases and J by 4 bases, with 7 bases of the junction left unmatched. This CDR3 is built from 16 residues. CDR3 loop: CASSLRASGGLYEQYF. CDR3 nucleotide sequence: TGTGCCAGCAGTTTAAGAGCTAGCGGGGGGTTGTACGAGCAGTACTTC.

The chain uses TRBV5-1 and TRBJ2-7, with a possible D match to TRBD2 (5 bases). Germline CDR1 is SGHRS and CDR2 is YFSETQ. V was clipped by 2 bases and J by 0 bases, with 12 bases between them. CDR3 length: 15 amino acids. The CDR3 protein is CASSFGEGHSYEQYF. The CDR3 DNA reads as TGCGCCAGCAGCTTTGGTGAGGGTCACTCCTACGAGCAGTACTTC.

V gene TRBV7-8 combines with J gene TRBJ2-6; D ambiguous. Trimming removed 5 bases at V and 1 base at J, with 9 bases between. Germline V gene data show CDR1 as SGHVS and CDR2 as FQNEAQ. This CDR3 spans 15 amino acids. CDR3 DNA sequence: TGTGCCAGCAGCCTCAGTCTTTCTGGGGCCAACGTCCTGACTTTC. Its protein is CASSLSLSGANVLTF.

V usage is TRBV6-5 and J usage is TRBJ1-4, with 10 bases lining up with TRBD1. Germline CDR1 reads MNHEY; CDR2 reads SVGAGI. Losses at the gene ends were 6 bases for V and 5 bases for J; bases not matched to a gene: 6. The CDR3 contains 15 residues. In DNA, the CDR3 is TGTGCCAGCAGCCGTCCGGGACAGGGGAATGAAAAACTGTTTTTT. It yields the protein CASSRPGQGNEKLFF.

The rearrangement joins TRBV5-4 to TRBJ2-2; 11 bases are a match to TRBD2. Germline trimming cut 3 bases from V and 7 bases from J; bases unmatched to any gene: 8. This CDR3 spans 16 amino acids. From germline, CDR1 is SGHNT and CDR2 YYREEE (reference sequence). CDR3 nucleotide sequence: TGTGCCAGCAGCTCGGGACTAGCGGCTAATTACGGGGAGCTGTTTTTT. Translating gives CASSSGLAANYGELFF.

The V call is TRBV9, the J call TRBJ1-5; D ambiguous. Germline V gives CDR1 SGDLS, CDR2 YYNGEE. The CDR3 length is 13 residues. The V end lost 3 bases, the J end lost 5 bases, and 9 bases lay between the germline ends. The CDR3 protein is CASSGRIDQPQHF. DNA of the CDR3: TGTGCCAGCAGCGGGCGGATAGATCAGCCCCAGCATTTT.